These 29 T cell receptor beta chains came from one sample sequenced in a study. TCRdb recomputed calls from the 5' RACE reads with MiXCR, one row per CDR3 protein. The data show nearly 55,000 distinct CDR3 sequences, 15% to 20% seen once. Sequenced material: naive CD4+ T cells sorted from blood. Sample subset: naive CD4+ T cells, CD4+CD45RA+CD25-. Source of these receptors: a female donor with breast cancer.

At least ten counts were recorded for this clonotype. This chain's CDR3 is CASSLSQRTDTQYF. In DNA, the CDR3 is TGCGCCAGCAGCTTGTCTCAGCGCACAGATACGCAGTATTTT. The V and J genes are TRBV5-1 and TRBJ2-3; D call uncertain. Germline values: CDR1 SGHRS, CDR2 YFSETQ. V gave up 1 base and J gave up 1 base, with 7 bases separating them. CDR3 length: 14 residues.

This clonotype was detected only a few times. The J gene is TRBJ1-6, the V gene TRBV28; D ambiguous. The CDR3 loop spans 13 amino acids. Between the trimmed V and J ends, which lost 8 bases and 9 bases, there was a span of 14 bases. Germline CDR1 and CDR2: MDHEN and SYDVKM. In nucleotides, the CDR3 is TGTGCCAGCTTAAAATCATTATCTTCACCCCTCCACTTT. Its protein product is CASLKSLSSPLHF. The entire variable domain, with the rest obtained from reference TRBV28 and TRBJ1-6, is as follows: DVKVTQSSRYLVKRTGEKVFLECVQDMDHENMFWYRQDPGLGLRLIYFSYDVKMKEKGDIPEGYSVSREKKERFSLILESASTNQTSMYLCASLKSLSSPLHFGNGTRLTVT.

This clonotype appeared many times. CDR3 DNA: TGTGCCAGCAGACGACAGAACTCCTACGAGCAGTACTTC. Protein: CASRRQNSYEQYF. V gene TRBV27 combines with J gene TRBJ2-7; tentatively, D is TRBD1 (5 bases). The length of the CDR3 is 13 residues. V was trimmed by 6 bases and J by 0 bases, leaving 9 bases between them. The V gene's germline CDR1 is MNHEY and CDR2 SMNVEV (reference sequence).

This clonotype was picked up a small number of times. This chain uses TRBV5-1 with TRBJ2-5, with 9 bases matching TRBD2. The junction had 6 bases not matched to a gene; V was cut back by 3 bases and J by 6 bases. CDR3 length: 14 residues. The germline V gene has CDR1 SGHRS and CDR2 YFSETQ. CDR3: CASSYIAGAKTQYF. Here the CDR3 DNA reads TGCGCCAGCAGCTACATAGCGGGAGCGAAGACCCAGTACTTC.

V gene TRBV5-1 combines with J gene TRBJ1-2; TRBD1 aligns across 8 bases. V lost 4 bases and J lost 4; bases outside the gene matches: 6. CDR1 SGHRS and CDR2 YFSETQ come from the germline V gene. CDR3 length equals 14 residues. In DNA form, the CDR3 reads TGCGCCAGCAGCCCGGGACAGGCCTTCTATGGCTACACCTTC. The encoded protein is CASSPGQAFYGYTF.

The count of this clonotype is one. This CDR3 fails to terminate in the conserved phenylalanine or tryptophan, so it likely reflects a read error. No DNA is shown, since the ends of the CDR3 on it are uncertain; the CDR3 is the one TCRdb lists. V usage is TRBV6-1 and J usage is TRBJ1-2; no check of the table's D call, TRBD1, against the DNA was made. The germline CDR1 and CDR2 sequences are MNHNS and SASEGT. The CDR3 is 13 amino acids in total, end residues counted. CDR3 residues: CASNRDRNYGCTV.

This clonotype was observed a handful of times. As DNA, the CDR3 is TGCAGTGCGGTAGGGGTCGAAGCTTTCTTT. It encodes CSAVGVEAFF. The chain links TRBV20-1 to TRBJ1-1; D may be TRBD1 (5 bases). This CDR3 comprises 10 residues. Per the germline V gene, CDR1 is DFQATT and CDR2 is SNEGSKA (reference sequence). V lost 6 bases to trimming and J lost 8 bases, with 10 bases between them.

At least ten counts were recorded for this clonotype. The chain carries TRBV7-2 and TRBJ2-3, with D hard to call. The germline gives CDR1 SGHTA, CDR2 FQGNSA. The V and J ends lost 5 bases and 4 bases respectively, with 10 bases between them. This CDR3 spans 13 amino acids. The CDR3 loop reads CASSPPKADTQYF. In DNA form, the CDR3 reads TGTGCCAGCAGCCCCCCAAAGGCAGATACGCAGTATTTT.

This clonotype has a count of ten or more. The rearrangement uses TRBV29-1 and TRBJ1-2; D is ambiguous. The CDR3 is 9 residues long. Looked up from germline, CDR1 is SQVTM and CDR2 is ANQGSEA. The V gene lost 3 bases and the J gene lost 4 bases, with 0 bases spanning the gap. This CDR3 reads CSVDYGYTF. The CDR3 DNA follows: TGCAGCGTTGACTATGGCTACACCTTC. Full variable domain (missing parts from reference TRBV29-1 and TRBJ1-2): SAVISQKPSRDICQRGTSLTIQCQVDSQVTMMFWYRQQPGQSLTLIATANQGSEATYESGFVIDKFPISRPNLTFSTLTVSNMSPEDSSIYLCSVDYGYTFGSGTRLTVV.

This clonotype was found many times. CDR3 protein: CASSVGETQYF. The CDR3 DNA follows: TGTGCCAGCAGCGTTGGGGAGACCCAGTACTTC. The chain employs TRBV7-2 and TRBJ2-5, with D unclear. The V end was cut by 5 bases, the J end by 5 bases, with 6 bases between. The V gene's germline CDR1 is SGHTA and CDR2 FQGNSA. This CDR3 has 11 amino acids.

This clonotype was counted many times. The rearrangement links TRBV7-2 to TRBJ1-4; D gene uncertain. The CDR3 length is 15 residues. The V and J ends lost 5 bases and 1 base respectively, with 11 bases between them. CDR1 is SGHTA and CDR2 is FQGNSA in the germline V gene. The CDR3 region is CASSTYMGTNEKLFF. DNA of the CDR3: TGTGCCAGCAGCACTTACATGGGAACTAATGAAAAACTGTTTTTT. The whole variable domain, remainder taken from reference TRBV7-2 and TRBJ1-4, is GAGVSQSPSNKVTEKGKDVELRCDPISGHTALYWYRQSLGQGLEFLIYFQGNSAPDKSGLPSDRFSAERTGGSVSTLTIQRTQQEDSAVYLCASSTYMGTNEKLFFGSGTQLSVL.

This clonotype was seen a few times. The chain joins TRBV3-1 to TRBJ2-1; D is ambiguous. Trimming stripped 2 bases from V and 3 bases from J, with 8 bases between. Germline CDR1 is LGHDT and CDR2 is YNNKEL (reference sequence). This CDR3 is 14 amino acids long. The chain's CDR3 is CASSQTTGYNEQFF. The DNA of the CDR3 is TGTGCCAGCAGCCAAACCACCGGCTACAATGAGCAGTTCTTC.

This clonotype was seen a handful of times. The CDR3 loop reads CASSQDLIEETQYF. CDR3 sequence (DNA): TGTGCCAGCAGCCAAGATCTGATCGAAGAGACCCAGTACTTC. The rearrangement joins TRBV4-2 to TRBJ2-5; D uncertain. CDR3 length: 14 residues. Germline lookup yields CDR1 LGHNA and CDR2 YNFKEQ. The V end was cut by 0 bases, the J end by 3 bases, with 8 bases between.

The DNA of the CDR3 is TGTGCTCGGGAAAAGGGGACCGGGGAGCTGTTTTTT. Amino acids: CAREKGTGELFF. The genes are TRBV30 and TRBJ2-2, with D perhaps TRBD1 or TRBD2 (5 bases each). The length of the CDR3 is 12 residues. In germline, CDR1 is GTSNPN, CDR2 SVGIG (reference sequence).

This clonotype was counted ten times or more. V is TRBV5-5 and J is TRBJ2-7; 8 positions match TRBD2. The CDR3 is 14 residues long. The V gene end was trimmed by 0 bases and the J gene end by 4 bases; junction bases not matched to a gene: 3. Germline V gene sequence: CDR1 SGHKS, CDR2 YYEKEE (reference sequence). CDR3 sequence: CASSLVGRGYEQYF. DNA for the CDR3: TGTGCCAGCAGCTTGGTCGGGAGGGGATACGAGCAGTACTTC.

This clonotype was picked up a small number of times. The CDR3 is CATKPSGPYNEQFF. CDR3 sequence (DNA): TGCGCCACCAAGCCTAGCGGACCCTACAATGAGCAGTTCTTC. The chain uses TRBV10-2 and TRBJ2-1, with TRBD2 matching over 7 bases. The CDR3 consists of 14 residues. With V trimmed by 10 bases and J by 2 bases, 8 bases remained unmatched. Germline V gene lookup returns CDR1 WSHSY and CDR2 SAAADI.

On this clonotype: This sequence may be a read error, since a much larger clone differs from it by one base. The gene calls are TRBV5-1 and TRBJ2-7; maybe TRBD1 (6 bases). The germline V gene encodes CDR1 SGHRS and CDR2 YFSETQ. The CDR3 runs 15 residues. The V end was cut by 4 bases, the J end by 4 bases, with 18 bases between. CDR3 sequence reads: CASSASGASNYEQYF. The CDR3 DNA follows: TGCGCCAGCAGCGCTTCAGGGGCCTCGAATTACGAGCAGTACTTC.

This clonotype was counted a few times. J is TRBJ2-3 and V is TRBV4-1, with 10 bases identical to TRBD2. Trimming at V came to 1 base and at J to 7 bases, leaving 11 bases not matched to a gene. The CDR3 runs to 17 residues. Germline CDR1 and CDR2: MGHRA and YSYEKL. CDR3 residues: CASSQGPAGGPRYTQYF. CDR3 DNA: TGCGCCAGCAGCCAAGGTCCAGCGGGAGGGCCGCGGTATACGCAGTATTTT.

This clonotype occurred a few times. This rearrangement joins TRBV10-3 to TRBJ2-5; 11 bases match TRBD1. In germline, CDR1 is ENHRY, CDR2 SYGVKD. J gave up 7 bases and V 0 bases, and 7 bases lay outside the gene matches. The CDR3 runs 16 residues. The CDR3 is CAISESSGTGGATQYF. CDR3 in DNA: TGTGCCATCAGTGAGTCGTCCGGGACAGGGGGTGCGACCCAGTACTTC.

The CDR3 DNA reads TGCGCCAGCAGCCTGGGTGCTGGGAATAATTCACCCCTCCACTTT. Amino acids: CASSLGAGNNSPLHF. The rearrangement links TRBV5-1 to TRBJ1-6, with no clear D. The CDR3 sequence is 15 residues long. V lost 4 bases and J 5 bases, leaving 13 bases between the germline ends. Germline V gives CDR1 SGHRS, CDR2 YFSETQ. The whole variable domain, filled in from reference TRBV5-1 and TRBJ1-6, reads KAGVTQTPRYLIKTRGQQVTLSCSPISGHRSVSWYQQTPGQGLQFLFEYFSETQRNKGNFPGRFSGRQFSNSRSEMNVSTLELGDSALYLCASSLGAGNNSPLHFGNGTRLTVT.

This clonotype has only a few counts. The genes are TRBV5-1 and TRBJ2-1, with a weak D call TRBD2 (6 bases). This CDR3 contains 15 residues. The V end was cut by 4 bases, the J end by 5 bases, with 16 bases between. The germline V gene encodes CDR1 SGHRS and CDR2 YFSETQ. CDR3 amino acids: CASSVLNSGNNEQFF. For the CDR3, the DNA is TGCGCCAGCAGCGTCTTAAATAGCGGCAACAATGAGCAGTTCTTC. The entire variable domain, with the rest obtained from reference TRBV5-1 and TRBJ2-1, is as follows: KAGVTQTPRYLIKTRGQQVTLSCSPISGHRSVSWYQQTPGQGLQFLFEYFSETQRNKGNFPGRFSGRQFSNSRSEMNVSTLELGDSALYLCASSVLNSGNNEQFFGPGTRLTVL.

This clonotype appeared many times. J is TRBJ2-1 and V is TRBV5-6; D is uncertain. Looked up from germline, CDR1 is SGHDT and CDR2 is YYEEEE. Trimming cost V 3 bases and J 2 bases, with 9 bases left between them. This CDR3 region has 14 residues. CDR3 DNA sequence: TGTGCCAGCAGCTGGGTAGGCCCCTACAATGAGCAGTTCTTC. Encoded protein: CASSWVGPYNEQFF.

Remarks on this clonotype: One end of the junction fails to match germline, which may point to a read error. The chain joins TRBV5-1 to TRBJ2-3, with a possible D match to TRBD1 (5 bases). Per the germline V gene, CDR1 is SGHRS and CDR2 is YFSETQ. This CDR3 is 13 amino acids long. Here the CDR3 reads CASSAQGINTQCF. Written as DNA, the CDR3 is TGCGCCAGCAGCGCCCAGGGTATTAACACGCAGTGTTTT. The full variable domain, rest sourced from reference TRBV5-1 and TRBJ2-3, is KAGVTQTPRYLIKTRGQQVTLSCSPISGHRSVSWYQQTPGQGLQFLFEYFSETQRNKGNFPGRFSGRQFSNSRSEMNVSTLELGDSALYLCASSAQGINTQCFGPGTRLTVL.

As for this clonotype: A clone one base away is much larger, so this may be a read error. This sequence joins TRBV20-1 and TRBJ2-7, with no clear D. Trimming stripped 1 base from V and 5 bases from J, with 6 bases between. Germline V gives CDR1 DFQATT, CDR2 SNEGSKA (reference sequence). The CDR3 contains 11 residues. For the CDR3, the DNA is TGCAGTGCTAGAGGAAGACACGAGCAGTACTTC. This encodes CSARGRHEQYF.

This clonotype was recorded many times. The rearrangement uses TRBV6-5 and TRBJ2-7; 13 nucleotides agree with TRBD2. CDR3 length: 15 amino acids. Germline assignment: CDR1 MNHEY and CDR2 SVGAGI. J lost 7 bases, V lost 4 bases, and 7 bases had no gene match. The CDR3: CASSSPGLAGLEQYF. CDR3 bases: TGTGCCAGCAGTTCCCCGGGACTAGCGGGACTTGAGCAGTACTTC.

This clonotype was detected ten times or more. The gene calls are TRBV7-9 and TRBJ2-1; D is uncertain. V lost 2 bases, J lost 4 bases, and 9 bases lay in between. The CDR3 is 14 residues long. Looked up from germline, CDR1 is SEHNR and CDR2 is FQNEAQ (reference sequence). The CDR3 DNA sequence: TGTGCCAGCAGCTTAAGTGGGCAGTACAATGAGCAGTTCTTC. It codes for CASSLSGQYNEQFF.

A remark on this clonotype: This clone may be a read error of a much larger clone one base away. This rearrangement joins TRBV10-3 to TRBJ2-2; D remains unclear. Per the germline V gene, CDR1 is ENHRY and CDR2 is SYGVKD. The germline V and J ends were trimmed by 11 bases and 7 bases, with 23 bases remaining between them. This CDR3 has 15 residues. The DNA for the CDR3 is TGTGCCTCCTCGAGAGATGTGAATGAGGACGGGGAGCTGTTTTTT. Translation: CASSRDVNEDGELFF.

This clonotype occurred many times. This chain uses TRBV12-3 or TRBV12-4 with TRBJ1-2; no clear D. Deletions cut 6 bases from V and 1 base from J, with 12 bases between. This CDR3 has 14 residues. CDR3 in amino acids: CASSYSLGNYGYTF. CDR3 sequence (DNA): TGTGCCAGCAGCTACAGTCTGGGTAACTATGGCTACACCTTC.

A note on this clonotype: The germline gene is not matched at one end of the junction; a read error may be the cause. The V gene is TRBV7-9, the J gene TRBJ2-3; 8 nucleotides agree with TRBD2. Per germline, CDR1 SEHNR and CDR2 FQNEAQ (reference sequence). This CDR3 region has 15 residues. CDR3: CASSVAGLGPDTQYF. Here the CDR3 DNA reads TGTGCCAGCAGCGTAGCGGGATTGGGGCCAGATACGCAGTATTTT.